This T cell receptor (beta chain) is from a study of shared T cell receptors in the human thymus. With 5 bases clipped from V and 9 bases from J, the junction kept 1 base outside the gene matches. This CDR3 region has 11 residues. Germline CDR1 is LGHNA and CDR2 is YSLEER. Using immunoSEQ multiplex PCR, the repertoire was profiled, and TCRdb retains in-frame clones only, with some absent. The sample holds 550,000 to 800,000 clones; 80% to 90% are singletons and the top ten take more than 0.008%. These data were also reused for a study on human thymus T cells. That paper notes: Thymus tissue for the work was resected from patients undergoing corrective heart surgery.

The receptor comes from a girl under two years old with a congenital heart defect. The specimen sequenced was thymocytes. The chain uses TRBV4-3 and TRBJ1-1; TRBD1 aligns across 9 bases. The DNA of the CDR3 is TGCGCCAGCAGCGGGACAGGGCAAGCTTTCTTT. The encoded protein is CASSGTGQAFF.